A single sample gave rise to the 9 T cell receptor beta chains below, sequenced in a study of OX40 agonist ivuxolimab in advanced cancers. Libraries were prepared by immunoSEQ multiplex PCR; TCRdb keeps only in-frame clonotypes and omits some of them. The sample comprises 48,000 or so clones, 80% to 95% of which are singletons, and more than 6.5% rests with the top ten. This sample comprised CD4+ or CD8+ T cells sorted from blood, obtained in a trial of the OX40 agonist ivuxolimab. The receptors were gathered from an adult with an advanced solid tumor such as melanoma, head and neck, liver or kidney cancer.

The chain links TRBV7-2 to TRBJ2-5; TRBD2 matches 8 bases. Germline V gene sequence: CDR1 SGHTA, CDR2 FQGNSA. With 5 bases clipped from V and 3 bases from J, the junction kept 5 bases outside the gene matches. This CDR3 region has 14 residues. In DNA, the CDR3 is TGTGCCAGCAGCCTCGTTAGCGGGAAAGAGACCCAGTACTTC. Translating gives CASSLVSGKETQYF.

The chain combines TRBV2 with TRBJ2-7, with D hard to call. Germline V gene sequence: CDR1 SNHLY, CDR2 FYNNEI. The V end lost 6 bases, the J end lost 6 bases, and 9 bases lay between the germline ends. The CDR3 is 11 amino acids. The CDR3 bases are TGTGCCAGCAGGGGCCCTATCGAGCAGTACTTC. This encodes CASRGPIEQYF.

This rearrangement joins TRBV27 to TRBJ2-1; D remains ambiguous. The CDR3 is 14 residues long. Germline V lookup: CDR1 MNHEY, CDR2 SMNVEV (reference sequence). V lost 3 bases and J 2 bases, leaving 8 bases between the germline ends. The CDR3 DNA follows: TGTGCCAGCAGTTTGGCAGCCGCCTACAATGAGCAGTTCTTC. As protein: CASSLAAAYNEQFF.

The V gene is TRBV4-1, the J gene TRBJ2-1; possibly TRBD2 for D (5 bases). CDR3 length: 14 amino acids. V lost 3 bases, J lost 2 bases, and 8 bases lay in between. CDR1 and CDR2 from the germline V gene are MGHRA and YSYEKL. CDR3 region: CASSQSGPYNEQFF. In DNA, the CDR3 is TGCGCCAGCAGCCAGAGCGGACCCTACAATGAGCAGTTCTTC.

The gene calls are TRBV7-9 and TRBJ1-1; no clear D gene. Trimming pared 0 bases from V and 4 bases from J, leaving 3 bases between. This CDR3 spans 12 amino acids. The germline V gene encodes CDR1 SEHNR and CDR2 FQNEAQ (reference sequence). The CDR3: CASSLAGTEAFF. The CDR3 region has the DNA TGTGCCAGCAGCTTAGCGGGCACTGAAGCTTTCTTT.

The chain is built from TRBV9 and TRBJ2-7; D is possibly TRBD1 (5 bases). CDR1 and CDR2 from the germline V gene are SGDLS and YYNGEE. The CDR3 contains 13 residues. Trimming took off 1 base at V and 7 bases at J, with 12 bases between the two ends. CDR3 coding DNA: TGTGCCAGCAGCGTATATCCCACAGGAGAGCAGTACTTC. Protein: CASSVYPTGEQYF.

The chain has TRBV7-9 and TRBJ2-5; D may be TRBD1 (5 bases). The germline V and J ends were trimmed by 4 bases and 2 bases, with 11 bases remaining between them. The CDR3 loop spans 14 amino acids. Germline V gene sequence: CDR1 SEHNR, CDR2 FQNEAQ (reference sequence). The CDR3 is CASSSRGSQETQYF. The CDR3 DNA is TGTGCCAGCAGCTCAAGGGGTTCGCAAGAGACCCAGTACTTC.

This rearrangement joins TRBV13 to TRBJ1-1; D unclear. In germline, CDR1 is PRHDT, CDR2 FYEKMQ (reference sequence). The CDR3 sequence is 13 residues long. Trimming left V 0 bases short and J 1 base short, with 3 bases between. CDR3 sequence (DNA): TGTGCCAGCAGCTTAGGACCGAACACTGAAGCTTTCTTT. This translates into CASSLGPNTEAFF.

This chain links TRBV7-8 with TRBJ1-1; the D gene is possibly TRBD1 (5 bases). V was shortened by 5 bases and J by 1 base, with 17 bases between the two germline ends. The CDR3 spans 16 residues. CDR1 SGHVS and CDR2 FQNEAQ come from the germline V gene. CDR3 in DNA: TGTGCCAGCAGCGCGGGGACGGGACCACAGAACACTGAAGCTTTCTTT. It is translated as CASSAGTGPQNTEAFF.